This TCR beta chain was found in a study of control samples from healthy donors and cancer patients (dated by TCRdb to 2020 to 2022). The library was built by means of the immunoSEQ multiplex PCR assay. Entries here come from immuneACCESS through TCRdb and include only in-frame sequences with V and J called. Some clones fail to appear in such tables; in the studies checked, an unresolved V gene covers under half of the shortfall, and the cause of the remainder is unknown. The sample data list tens of thousands of clones, and 70% to 75% of these were observed just once. The ten biggest clones cover 17% of the sample. From V the trimming removes 7 bases and from J it removes 5 bases, while the gene matches leave 8 bases of the junction unaccounted for. The CDR3 runs 15 residues from the cysteine to the phenylalanine. Just CDR3 DNA is preserved here, 45 bases in frame from base 1. The germline V gene (reference sequence) yields LNHDA for CDR1 and SQIVND for CDR2.

Concerning this clone: It has no known antigen specificity. No quality values exist for individual bases; no much larger clone is one base distant.

This sequence uses TRBV19 and TRBJ2-2; TRBD2 lines up with 9 middle nucleotides. The TCR was taken from a male donor with melanoma. The material sequenced was formalin-fixed, paraffin-embedded tissue. The DNA sequence reads TGTGCCAGTATTTTCAGAGCGGGAGGTACCGGGGAGCTGTTTTTT. This encodes CASIFRAGGTGELFF.